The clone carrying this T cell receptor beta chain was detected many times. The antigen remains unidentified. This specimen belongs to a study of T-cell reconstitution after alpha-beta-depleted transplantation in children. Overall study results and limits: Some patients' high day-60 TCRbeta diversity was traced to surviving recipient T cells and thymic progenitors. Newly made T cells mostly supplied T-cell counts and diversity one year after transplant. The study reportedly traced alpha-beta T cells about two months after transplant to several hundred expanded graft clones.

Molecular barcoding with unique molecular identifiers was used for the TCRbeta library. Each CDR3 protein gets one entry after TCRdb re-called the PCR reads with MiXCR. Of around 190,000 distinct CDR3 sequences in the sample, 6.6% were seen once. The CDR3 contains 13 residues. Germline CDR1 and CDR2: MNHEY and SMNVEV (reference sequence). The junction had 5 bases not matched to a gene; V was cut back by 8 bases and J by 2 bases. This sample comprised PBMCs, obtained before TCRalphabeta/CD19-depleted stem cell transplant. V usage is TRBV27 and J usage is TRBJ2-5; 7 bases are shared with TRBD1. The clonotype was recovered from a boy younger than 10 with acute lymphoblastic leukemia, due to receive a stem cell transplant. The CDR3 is CASGTGVQETQYF. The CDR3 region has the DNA TGTGCCAGCGGAACAGGGGTACAAGAGACCCAGTACTTC.